Described below is a single TCR beta chain sequence and its context. Its specificity is unknown. Trimming took 4 bases from V and 8 from J, leaving 16 bases between them. The CDR3 runs 14 residues. From germline, CDR1 is KGHDR and CDR2 SFDVKD. The data originate from a study of Ad26.COV2.S vaccination and SARS-CoV-2 variants. Turning to the study itself: Dosing was one shot or two shots 56 days apart.

Treatment noted: about 20 received Ad26.COV2.S at low or high dose, single or two shots; a few received placebo; per-sample allocation not given. Sampling was performed 63 days after the first vaccine or placebo injection. Wuhan-strain spike was delivered by a replication-incompetent Ad26 vector. Study-wide results and limits: A substantial breadth of spike-specific CD8+ and CD4+ T cell responses after vaccination has been reported. Total T cell responses may have been underestimated by the TCR breadth and depth analyses.

Produced via immunoSEQ multiplex PCR; TCRdb's table is partial and in-frame only. This sample has a few hundred thousand clones; approximately 88% occur once, and the top ten carry under 3%. Sequencing was performed on peripheral blood, taken in a trial of Ad26.COV2.S vaccine versus placebo. This clonotype originated in a person aged 18-60 years who received the Ad26.COV2.S COVID-19 vaccine or a placebo. The gene calls are TRBV24-1 and TRBJ2-5, with a weak D call TRBD1 (6 bases). CDR3 in DNA: TGTGCCACCAGTGACGGGACATTGTCGGGCACCCAGTACTTC. This translates into CATSDGTLSGTQYF.